There are many counts of the clone carrying this T cell receptor beta chain. This sample is drawn from a study of patients and donors after allogeneic stem cell transplantation. A single record per CDR3 protein comes from TCRdb applying MiXCR to the RT-PCR reads. Among some 230,000 distinct CDR3 sequences listed, less than 15% were seen once. V lost 3 bases and J lost 0, with 9 bases in between. The CDR3 contains 15 residues. The TCR was taken from a human donor who was either an allogeneic HSCT recipient or a stem cell or donor lymphocyte infusion donor (not recorded which). It is not recorded whose cells these are; they may come from a transplant donor. The V call is TRBV12-3 or TRBV12-4, the J call TRBJ1-5, with D unresolved. Sequencing was performed on blood, either unsorted or a sorted T cell fraction (not recorded which). The CDR3 DNA reads as TGTGCCAGCAGTTTCGACTCTGTTAGCAATCAGCCCCAGCATTTT. Residues: CASSFDSVSNQPQHF.